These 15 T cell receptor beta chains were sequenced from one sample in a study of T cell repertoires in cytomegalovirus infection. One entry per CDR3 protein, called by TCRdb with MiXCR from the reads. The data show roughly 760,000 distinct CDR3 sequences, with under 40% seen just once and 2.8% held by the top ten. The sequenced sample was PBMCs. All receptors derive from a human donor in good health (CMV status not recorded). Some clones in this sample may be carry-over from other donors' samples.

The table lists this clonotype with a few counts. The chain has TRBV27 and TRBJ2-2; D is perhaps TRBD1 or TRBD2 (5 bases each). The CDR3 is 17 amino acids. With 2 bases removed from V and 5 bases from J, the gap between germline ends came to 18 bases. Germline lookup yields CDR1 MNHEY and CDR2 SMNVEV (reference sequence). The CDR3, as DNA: TGTGCCAGCAGTTTAGGGGTGCAGGGTCGAGGGACCGGGGAGCTGTTTTTT. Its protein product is CASSLGVQGRGTGELFF.

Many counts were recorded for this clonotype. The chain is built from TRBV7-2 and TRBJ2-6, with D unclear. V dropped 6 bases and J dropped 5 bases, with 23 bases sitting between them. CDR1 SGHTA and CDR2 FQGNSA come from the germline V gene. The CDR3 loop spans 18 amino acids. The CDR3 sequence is CASSLNVAQAFRANVLTF. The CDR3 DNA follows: TGTGCCAGCAGTCTTAATGTCGCGCAGGCTTTCCGGGCCAACGTCCTGACTTTC.

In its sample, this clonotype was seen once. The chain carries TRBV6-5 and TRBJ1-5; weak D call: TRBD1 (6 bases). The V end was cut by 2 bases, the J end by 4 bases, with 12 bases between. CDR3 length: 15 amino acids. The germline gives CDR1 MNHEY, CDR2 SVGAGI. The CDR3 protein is CASSYTGHPNQPQHF. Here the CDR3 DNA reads TGTGCCAGCAGTTACACGGGACACCCTAATCAGCCCCAGCATTTT.

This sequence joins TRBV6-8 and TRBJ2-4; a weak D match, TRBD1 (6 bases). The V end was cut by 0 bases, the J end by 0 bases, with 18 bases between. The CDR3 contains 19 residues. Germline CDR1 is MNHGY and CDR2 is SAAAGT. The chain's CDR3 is CASSYSTQGPSQAKNIQYF. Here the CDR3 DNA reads TGTGCCAGCAGTTACTCGACACAGGGCCCGAGCCAAGCCAAAAACATTCAGTACTTC.

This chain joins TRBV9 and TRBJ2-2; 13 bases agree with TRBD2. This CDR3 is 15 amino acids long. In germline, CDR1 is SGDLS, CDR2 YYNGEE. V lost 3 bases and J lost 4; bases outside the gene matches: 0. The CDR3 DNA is TGTGCCAGCAGCGGGACTAGCGGGGGCACCGGGGAGCTGTTTTTT. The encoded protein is CASSGTSGGTGELFF.

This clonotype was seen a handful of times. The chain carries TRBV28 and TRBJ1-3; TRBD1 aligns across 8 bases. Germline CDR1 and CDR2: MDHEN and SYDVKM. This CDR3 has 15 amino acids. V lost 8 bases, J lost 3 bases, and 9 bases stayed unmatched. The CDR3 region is CASSGTGVFGNTIYF. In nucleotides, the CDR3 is TGTGCCAGCTCCGGGACAGGCGTGTTTGGAAACACCATATATTTT.

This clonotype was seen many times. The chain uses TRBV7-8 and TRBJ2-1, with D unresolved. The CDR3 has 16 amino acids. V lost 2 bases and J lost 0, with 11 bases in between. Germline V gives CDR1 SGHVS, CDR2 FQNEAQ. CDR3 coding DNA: TGTGCCAGCAGCTTAACTGGGATGAGCTCCTACAATGAGCAGTTCTTC. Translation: CASSLTGMSSYNEQFF. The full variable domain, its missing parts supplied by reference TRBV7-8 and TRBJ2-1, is GAGVSQSPRYKVAKRGQDVALRCDPISGHVSLFWYQQALGQGPEFLTYFQNEAQLDKSGLPSDRFFAERPEGSVSTLKIQRTQQEDSAVYLCASSLTGMSSYNEQFFGPGTRLTVL.

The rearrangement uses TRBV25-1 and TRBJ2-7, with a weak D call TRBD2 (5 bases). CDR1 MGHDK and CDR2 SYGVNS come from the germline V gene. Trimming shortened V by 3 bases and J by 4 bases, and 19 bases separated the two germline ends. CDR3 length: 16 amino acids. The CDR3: CASSDRTPAKPYEQYF. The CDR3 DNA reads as TGTGCCAGCAGTGACAGGACTCCCGCGAAACCTTACGAGCAGTACTTC.

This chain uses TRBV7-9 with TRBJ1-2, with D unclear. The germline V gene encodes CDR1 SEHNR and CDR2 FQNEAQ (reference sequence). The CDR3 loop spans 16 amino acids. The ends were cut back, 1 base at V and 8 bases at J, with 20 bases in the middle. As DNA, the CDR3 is TGTGCCAGCAGCTTAGGGGTTGAAAGGGAGTTAGGCGGCTACACCTTC. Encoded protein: CASSLGVERELGGYTF. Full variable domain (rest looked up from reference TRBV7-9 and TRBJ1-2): DTGVSQNPRHKITKRGQNVTFRCDPISEHNRLYWYRQTLGQGPEFLTYFQNEAQLEKSRLLSDRFSAERPKGSFSTLEIQRTEQGDSAMYLCASSLGVERELGGYTFGSGTRLTVV.

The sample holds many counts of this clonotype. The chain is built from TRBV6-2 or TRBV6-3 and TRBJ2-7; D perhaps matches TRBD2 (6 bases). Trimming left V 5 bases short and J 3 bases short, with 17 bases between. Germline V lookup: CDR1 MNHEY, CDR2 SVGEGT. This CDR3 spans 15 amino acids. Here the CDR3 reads CASSPIPGRFYEQYF. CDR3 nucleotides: TGTGCCAGCAGTCCGATTCCCGGGAGATTCTACGAGCAGTACTTC.

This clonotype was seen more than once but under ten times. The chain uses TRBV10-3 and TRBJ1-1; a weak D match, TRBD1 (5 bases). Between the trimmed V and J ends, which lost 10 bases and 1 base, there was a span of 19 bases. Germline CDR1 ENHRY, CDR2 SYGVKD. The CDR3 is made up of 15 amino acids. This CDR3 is CATAIGGGSNTEAFF. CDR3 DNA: TGTGCCACCGCCATCGGCGGGGGGTCGAACACTGAAGCTTTCTTT.

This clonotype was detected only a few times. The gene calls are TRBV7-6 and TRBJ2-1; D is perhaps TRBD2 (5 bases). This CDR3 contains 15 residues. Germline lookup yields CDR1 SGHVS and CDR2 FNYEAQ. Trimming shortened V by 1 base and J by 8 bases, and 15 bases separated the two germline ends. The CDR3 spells CASSLGGSAGDEQFF. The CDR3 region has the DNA TGTGCCAGCAGCTTAGGCGGATCCGCGGGCGATGAGCAGTTCTTC.

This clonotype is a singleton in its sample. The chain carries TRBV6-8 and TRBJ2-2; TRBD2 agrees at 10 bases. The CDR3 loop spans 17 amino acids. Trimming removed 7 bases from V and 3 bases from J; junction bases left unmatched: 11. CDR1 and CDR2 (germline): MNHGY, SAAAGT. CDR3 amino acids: CASKIVAGGWDTGELFF. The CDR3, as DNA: TGTGCCAGCAAAATAGTAGCGGGAGGCTGGGACACCGGGGAGCTGTTTTTT.

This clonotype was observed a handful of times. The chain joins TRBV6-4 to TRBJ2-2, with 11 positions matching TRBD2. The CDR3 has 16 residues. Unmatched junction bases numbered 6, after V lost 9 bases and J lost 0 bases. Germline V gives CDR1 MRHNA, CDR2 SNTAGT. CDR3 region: CARGLAVNPNTGELFF. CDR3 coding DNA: TGTGCCAGGGGACTAGCGGTCAACCCGAACACCGGGGAGCTGTTTTTT.

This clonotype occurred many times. CDR3 sequence reads: CASSTTGDTEAFF. For the CDR3, the DNA is TGTGCCAGCAGTACGACAGGAGACACTGAAGCTTTCTTT. The chain is built from TRBV6-1 and TRBJ1-1, with a tentative D call TRBD1 (6 bases). The CDR3 sequence is 13 residues long. Germline values: CDR1 MNHNS, CDR2 SASEGT. Between the trimmed V and J ends, which lost 5 bases and 3 bases, there was a span of 10 bases.